This paragraph reports one T cell receptor beta chain. The target antigen is unknown. Only in-frame clones appear in the TCRdb table, and some are missing; sequencing was by immunoSEQ multiplex PCR. The sample has about 62,000 clones, 81% seen once. The data belong to a study of OX40 agonist ivuxolimab in advanced cancers. Whole-study results and caveats: More expanded clones were seen, on average, in CD8+ T cells than in CD4+.

This CDR3 region has 12 residues. Looked up from germline, CDR1 is MNHNS and CDR2 is SASEGT. V dropped 8 bases and J dropped 4; count of bases not matched to a gene: 4. This specimen consisted of CD4+ or CD8+ T cells sorted from blood, obtained in a trial of the OX40 agonist ivuxolimab. This clonotype was sampled from an adult with an advanced solid tumor such as melanoma, head and neck, liver or kidney cancer. The chain employs TRBV6-1 and TRBJ1-1, with TRBD1 matching 7 bases. CDR3 DNA sequence: TGTGCCAGCCGACAGGGCCGCACTGAAGCTTTCTTT. This gives the protein CASRQGRTEAFF.